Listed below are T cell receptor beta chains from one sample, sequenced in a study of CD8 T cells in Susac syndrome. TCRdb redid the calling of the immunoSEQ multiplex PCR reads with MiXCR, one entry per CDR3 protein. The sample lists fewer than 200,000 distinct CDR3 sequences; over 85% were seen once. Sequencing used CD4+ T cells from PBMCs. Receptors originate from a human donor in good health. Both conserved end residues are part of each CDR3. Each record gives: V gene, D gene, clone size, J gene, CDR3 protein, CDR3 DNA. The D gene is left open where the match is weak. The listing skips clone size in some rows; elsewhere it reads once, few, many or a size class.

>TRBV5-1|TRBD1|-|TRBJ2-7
CASSFTGGRNEQYF
TGCGCCAGCAGCTTTACAGGGGGCAGGAACGAGCAGTACTTC
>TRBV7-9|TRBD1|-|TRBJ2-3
CASSLAARDRVTDTQYF
TGTGCCAGCAGCTTAGCGGCCCGGGACAGGGTTACAGATACGCAGTATTTT
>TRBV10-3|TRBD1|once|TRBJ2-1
CAISESGTGYNEQFF
TGTGCCATCAGTGAGTCCGGGACAGGGTATAATGAGCAGTTCTTC
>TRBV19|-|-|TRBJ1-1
CASSIRQGQATEAFF
TGTGCCAGTAGTATTCGGCAGGGGCAGGCCACTGAAGCTTTCTTT
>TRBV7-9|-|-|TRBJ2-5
CASSPVSGTNLFQETQYF
TGTGCCAGCAGCCCGGTTTCGGGCACCAACCTCTTTCAAGAGACCCAGTACTTC
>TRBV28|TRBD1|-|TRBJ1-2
CASSFRGQGAPYGYTF
TGTGCCAGCAGTTTCAGGGGACAGGGGGCTCCCTATGGCTACACCTTC
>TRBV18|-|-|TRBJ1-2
CASSGPRRTRNYGYTF
TGTGCCAGCTCAGGGCCGAGGCGGACACGAAACTATGGCTACACCTTC
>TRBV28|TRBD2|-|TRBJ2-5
CASSSTSGVEKTQYF
TGTGCCAGCAGTTCTACTAGCGGGGTTGAGAAGACCCAGTACTTC
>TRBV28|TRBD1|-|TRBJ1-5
CASSPPRGLGQPQHF
TGTGCCAGCAGTCCCCCCAGGGGGCTCGGGCAGCCCCAGCATTTT
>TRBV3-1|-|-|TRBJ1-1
CASQPALNTEAFF
TGTGCCAGCCAGCCGGCACTGAACACTGAAGCTTTCTTT
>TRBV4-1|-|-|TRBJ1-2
CASSQELKPYGYTF
TGCGCCAGCAGCCAAGAACTAAAGCCCTATGGCTACACCTTC